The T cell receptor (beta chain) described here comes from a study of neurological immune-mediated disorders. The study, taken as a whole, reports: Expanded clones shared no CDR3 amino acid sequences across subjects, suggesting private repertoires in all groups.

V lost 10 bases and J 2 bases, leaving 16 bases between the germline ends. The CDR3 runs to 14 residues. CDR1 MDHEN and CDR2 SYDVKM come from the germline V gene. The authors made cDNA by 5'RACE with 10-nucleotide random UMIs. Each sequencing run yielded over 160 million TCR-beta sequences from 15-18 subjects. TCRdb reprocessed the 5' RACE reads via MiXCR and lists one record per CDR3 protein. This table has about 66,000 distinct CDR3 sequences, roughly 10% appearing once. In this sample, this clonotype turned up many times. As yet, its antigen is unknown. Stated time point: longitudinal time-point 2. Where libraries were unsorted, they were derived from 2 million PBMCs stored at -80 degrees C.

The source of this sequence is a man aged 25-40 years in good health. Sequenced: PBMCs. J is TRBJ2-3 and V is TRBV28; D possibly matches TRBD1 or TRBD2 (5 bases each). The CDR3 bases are TGTGCCACCTACACGAGGGGAGCCACAGATACGCAGTATTTT. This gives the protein CATYTRGATDTQYF.